Listed below are T cell receptor beta chains from one sample, sequenced in a study of molecular identifiers for immune sequencing clone quantification. A single record per CDR3 protein comes from TCRdb applying MiXCR to the PCR reads. The table includes tens of thousands of distinct CDR3 sequences, about 18% detected once. The sequenced material came from naive CD8+ T cells from blood, with Jurkat cell RNA spiked in. Receptor source: a human donor in good health. Some libraries in this study had Jurkat cell RNA spiked in. Each CDR3 is given with its conserved first and last residue.

v_gene: TRBV28
j_gene: TRBJ2-5
CDR3aa: CASSFGEYLQETQYF

v_gene: TRBV5-6
j_gene: TRBJ2-1
CDR3aa: CASSSTLDRAEQFF

v_gene: TRBV4-1
j_gene: TRBJ2-7
CDR3aa: CASSPLGNYEQYF

v_gene: TRBV2
j_gene: TRBJ2-7
CDR3aa: CASSEGDTAYEQYF

v_gene: TRBV4-1
j_gene: TRBJ2-1
CDR3aa: CASSQAAPFDEQFF

v_gene: TRBV5-4
j_gene: TRBJ2-7
CDR3aa: CASSLGLAGDEQYF

v_gene: TRBV4-2
j_gene: TRBJ2-7
CDR3aa: CASSQEAGLSYEQYF

v_gene: TRBV29-1
j_gene: TRBJ2-7
CDR3aa: CSAKGGTSSSEQYF

v_gene: TRBV12-3/TRBV12-4
j_gene: TRBJ2-7
CDR3aa: CASSFNRVGEQYF

v_gene: TRBV10-2
j_gene: TRBJ2-3
CDR3aa: CASSESIWREGLDTQYF

v_gene: TRBV7-9
j_gene: TRBJ2-7
CDR3aa: CASSNLSEQYF

v_gene: TRBV11-1
j_gene: TRBJ2-2
CDR3aa: CASRNPSGRGDTGELFF

v_gene: TRBV19
j_gene: TRBJ2-1
CDR3aa: CASSEWTGYYEQFF

v_gene: TRBV6-5
j_gene: TRBJ2-7
CDR3aa: CASSYSMAGTKCF

v_gene: TRBV5-6
j_gene: TRBJ1-1
CDR3aa: CASSFGQRNTEAFF

v_gene: TRBV20-1
j_gene: TRBJ2-1
CDR3aa: CSASAAPRQFF

v_gene: TRBV4-1
j_gene: TRBJ2-1
CDR3aa: CASSPMTSGRSYNEQFF

v_gene: TRBV4-3
j_gene: TRBJ2-2
CDR3aa: CASSQARGLFKRTGELFF

v_gene: TRBV6-2/TRBV6-3
j_gene: TRBJ2-2
CDR3aa: CASSPPTYIGLNTGELFF

v_gene: TRBV29-1
j_gene: TRBJ2-3
CDR3aa: CSVEAGARDTQYF

v_gene: TRBV28
j_gene: TRBJ2-7
CDR3aa: CASSQPGQGYEQYF

v_gene: TRBV9
j_gene: TRBJ1-5
CDR3aa: CASSVDLSNQPQHF

v_gene: TRBV20-1
j_gene: TRBJ1-1
CDR3aa: CSASPLGAFF

v_gene: TRBV28
j_gene: TRBJ2-1
CDR3aa: CASSSAGHEQFF

v_gene: TRBV29-1
j_gene: TRBJ2-4
CDR3aa: CSVLGAKNIQYF

v_gene: TRBV29-1
j_gene: TRBJ2-7
CDR3aa: CSVGDRASYEQYF

v_gene: TRBV6-5
j_gene: TRBJ2-5
CDR3aa: CASSYLDSPMAQYF

v_gene: TRBV6-2/TRBV6-3
j_gene: TRBJ2-7
CDR3aa: CASSYSFKAGHYEQYF

v_gene: TRBV9
j_gene: TRBJ2-7
CDR3aa: CASSPRGGPTGEQYF

v_gene: TRBV27
j_gene: TRBJ2-1
CDR3aa: CASSSSVVSYNEQFF

v_gene: TRBV6-1
j_gene: TRBJ1-1
CDR3aa: CASTLGENTEAFF

v_gene: TRBV2
j_gene: TRBJ2-7
CDR3aa: CASSELRDRAWEQYF

v_gene: TRBV6-2/TRBV6-3
j_gene: TRBJ2-1
CDR3aa: CASSYRSVWESPYNEQFF

v_gene: TRBV27
j_gene: TRBJ2-3
CDR3aa: CASSFAPLADTQYF

v_gene: TRBV28
j_gene: TRBJ2-5
CDR3aa: CASSLSVPLKETQYF

v_gene: TRBV27
j_gene: TRBJ1-1
CDR3aa: CASSWAGGAAFF

v_gene: TRBV4-3
j_gene: TRBJ2-1
CDR3aa: CASSQVGSVYNEQFF

v_gene: TRBV20-1
j_gene: TRBJ1-6
CDR3aa: CSAHGQGINSPLHF

v_gene: TRBV27
j_gene: TRBJ2-7
CDR3aa: CASSPLLGGIVYEQYF

v_gene: TRBV6-5
j_gene: TRBJ2-7
CDR3aa: CVTSPLAGGSYEQYF

v_gene: TRBV9
j_gene: TRBJ2-1
CDR3aa: CASSITGFDEQFF

v_gene: TRBV13
j_gene: TRBJ2-1
CDR3aa: CASSPSRQEQFF

v_gene: TRBV5-1
j_gene: TRBJ2-5
CDR3aa: CASSSRTYQETQYF

v_gene: TRBV28
j_gene: TRBJ2-2
CDR3aa: CASSPNTGELFF

v_gene: TRBV6-1
j_gene: TRBJ2-5
CDR3aa: CASSEEALSTETQYF

v_gene: TRBV4-3
j_gene: TRBJ1-5
CDR3aa: CASSPTSGGGEPQHF

v_gene: TRBV9
j_gene: TRBJ2-1
CDR3aa: CASSLRLAGAPQYNEQFF

v_gene: TRBV20-1
j_gene: TRBJ2-2
CDR3aa: CSARGGRTGELFF